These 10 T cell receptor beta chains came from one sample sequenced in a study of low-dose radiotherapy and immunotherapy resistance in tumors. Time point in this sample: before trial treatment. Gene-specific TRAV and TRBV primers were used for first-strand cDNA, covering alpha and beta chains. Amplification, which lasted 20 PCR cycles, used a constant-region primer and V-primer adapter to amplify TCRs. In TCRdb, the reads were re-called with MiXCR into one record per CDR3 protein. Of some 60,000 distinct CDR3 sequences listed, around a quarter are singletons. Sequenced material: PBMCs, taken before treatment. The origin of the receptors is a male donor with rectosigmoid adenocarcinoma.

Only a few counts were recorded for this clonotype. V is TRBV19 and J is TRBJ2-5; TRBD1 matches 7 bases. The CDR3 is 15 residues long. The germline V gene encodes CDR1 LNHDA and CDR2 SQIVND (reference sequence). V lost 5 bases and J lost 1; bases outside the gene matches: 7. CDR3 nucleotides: TGTGCCAGTAGTTTGCTGGGGACAGTCCAAGAGACCCAGTACTTC. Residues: CASSLLGTVQETQYF.

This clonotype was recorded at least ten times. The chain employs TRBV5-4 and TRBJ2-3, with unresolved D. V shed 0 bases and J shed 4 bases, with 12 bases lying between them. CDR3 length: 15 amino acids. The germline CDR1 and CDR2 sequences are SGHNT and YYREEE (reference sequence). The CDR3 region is CASSLVVSGADTQYF. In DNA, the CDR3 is TGTGCCAGCAGCTTGGTCGTCAGTGGGGCAGATACGCAGTATTTT.

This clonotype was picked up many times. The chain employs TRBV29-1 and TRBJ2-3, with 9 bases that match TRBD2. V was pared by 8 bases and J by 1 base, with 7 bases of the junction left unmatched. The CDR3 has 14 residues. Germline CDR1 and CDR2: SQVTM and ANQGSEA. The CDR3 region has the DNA TGCAGCCATCAAGCGGGAGGAGGCACAGATACGCAGTATTTT. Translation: CSHQAGGGTDTQYF.

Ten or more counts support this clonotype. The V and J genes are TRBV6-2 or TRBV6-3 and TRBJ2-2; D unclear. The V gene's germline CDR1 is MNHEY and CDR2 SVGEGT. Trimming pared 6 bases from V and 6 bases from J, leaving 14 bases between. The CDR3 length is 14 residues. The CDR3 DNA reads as TGTGCCAGCAGCCCGCCCAATGTCGCCGGGGAGCTGTTTTTT. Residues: CASSPPNVAGELFF.

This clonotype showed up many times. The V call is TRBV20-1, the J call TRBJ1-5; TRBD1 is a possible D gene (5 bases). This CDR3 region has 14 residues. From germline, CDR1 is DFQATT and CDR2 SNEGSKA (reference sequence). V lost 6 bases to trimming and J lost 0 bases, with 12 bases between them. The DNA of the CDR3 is TGCAGTGCAACCGGGACCGGTAGCAATCAGCCCCAGCATTTT. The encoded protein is CSATGTGSNQPQHF.

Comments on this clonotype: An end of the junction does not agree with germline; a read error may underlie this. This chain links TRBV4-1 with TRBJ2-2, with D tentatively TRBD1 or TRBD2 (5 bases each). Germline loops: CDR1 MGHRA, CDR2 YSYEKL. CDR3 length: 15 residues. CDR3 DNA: TGTGCCAGCAGCTCCGGGACCACCGTCACCGGGGAGCTGTTTTTT. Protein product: CASSSGTTVTGELFF.

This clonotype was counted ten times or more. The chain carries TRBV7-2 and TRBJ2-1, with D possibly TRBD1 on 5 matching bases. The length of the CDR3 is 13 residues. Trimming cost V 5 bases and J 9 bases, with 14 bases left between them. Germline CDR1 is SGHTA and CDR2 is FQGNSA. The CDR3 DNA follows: TGTGCCAGCAGCCCGACCCAGGGCACTGAGCAGTTCTTC. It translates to CASSPTQGTEQFF.

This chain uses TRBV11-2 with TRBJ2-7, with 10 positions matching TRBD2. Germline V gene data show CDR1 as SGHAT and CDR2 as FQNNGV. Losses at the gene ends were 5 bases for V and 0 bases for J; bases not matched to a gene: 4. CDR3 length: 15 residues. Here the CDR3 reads CASSVIAGGSYEQYF. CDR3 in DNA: TGTGCCAGCAGCGTTATAGCGGGAGGCTCCTACGAGCAGTACTTC.

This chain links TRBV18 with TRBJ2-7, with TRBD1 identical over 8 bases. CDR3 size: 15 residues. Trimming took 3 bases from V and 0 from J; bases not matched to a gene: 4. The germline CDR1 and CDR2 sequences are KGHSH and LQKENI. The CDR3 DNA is TGTGCCAGCTCACCCGGCAGGGGGCCCTCCTACGAGCAGTACTTC. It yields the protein CASSPGRGPSYEQYF.

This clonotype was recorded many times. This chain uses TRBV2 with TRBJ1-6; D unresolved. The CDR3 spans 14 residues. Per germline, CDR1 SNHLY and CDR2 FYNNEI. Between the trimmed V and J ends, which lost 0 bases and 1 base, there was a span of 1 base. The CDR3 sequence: CASSEASYNSPLHF. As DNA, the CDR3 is TGTGCCAGCAGTGAAGCGTCCTATAATTCACCCCTCCACTTT.